Listed below are T cell receptor beta chains from one sample, sequenced in a study of blood T cell repertoires in COVID-19. Assay: immunoSEQ multiplex PCR; the TCRdb copy retains only in-frame clones and omits some. The sample holds about 250,000 clones, roughly nine tenths seen once. Sequencing was performed on peripheral blood. The receptors originated from a woman aged 55-70 years who had recovered from COVID-19. CDR3s include the opening cysteine and the closing phenylalanine or tryptophan. A D gene is named only where the DNA matches it firmly. The size of a clone is reported for some rows only, either as once, few or many, or as a class for expanded clones.

>TRBV5-6|TRBJ1-3|NA|14|TRBD1
TGTGCCAGCAGTTGGGGGGACAGTGGAAACACCATATATTTT
CASSWGDSGNTIYF
>TRBV9|TRBJ1-3|NA|19|TRBD1
TGTGCCAGCAGCGTAGATTTAGGGACAGACGATCACTCTGGAAACACCATATATTTT
CASSVDLGTDDHSGNTIYF
>TRBV9|TRBJ1-4|NA|15|NA
TGTGCCAGCAGCGCCCTGACAGGCTCTAATGAAAAACTGTTTTTT
CASSALTGSNEKLFF
>TRBV7-9|TRBJ1-4|NA|15|TRBD1
TGTGCCAGCAGCCTGAGGACAGGGAGTAGCGGGAAACTGTTTTTT
CASSLRTGSSGKLFF
>TRBV7-9|TRBJ2-3|NA|11|NA
TGTGCCAGCGGTTCGAGGGATACGCAGTATTTT
CASGSRDTQYF
>TRBV3-1/TRBV3-2|TRBJ2-5|NA|15|TRBD2
TGTGCCAGCAGCCAAACTAGCGGGGGGTTTGGGACCCAGTACTTC
CASSQTSGGFGTQYF
>TRBV28|TRBJ2-7|NA|14|NA
TGTGCCAGCAGCCCCAACACAGGATCCTACGAGCAGTACTTC
CASSPNTGSYEQYF
>TRBV29-1|TRBJ1-2|NA|10|NA
TGCAGCGTCACAGGTTCGGGCTACACCTTC
CSVTGSGYTF
>TRBV7-2|TRBJ2-2|NA|16|NA
TGTGCCAGCAGCTTAGACGGGGGTTTTGGCACCGGGGAGCTGTTTTTT
CASSLDGGFGTGELFF
>TRBV7-8|TRBJ2-3|once|16|TRBD1
TGTGCCAGCAGCTTAGGGGGACAGGTCAGACGGGATACGCAGTATTTT
CASSLGGQVRRDTQYF
>TRBV15|TRBJ2-1|NA|12|TRBD1
TGTGCCACCAGCAGAGAACAGGGGAGTACGGTCTTC
CATSREQGSTVF
>TRBV4-3|TRBJ1-2|NA|17|TRBD1
TGCGCCAGCAGCCAAGGGGGACAGGGATTAACTAACTATGGCTACACCTTC
CASSQGGQGLTNYGYTF
>TRBV28|TRBJ2-1|NA|12|NA
TGTGCCAGCAGCCCAAATTACAATGAGCAGTTCTTC
CASSPNYNEQFF
>TRBV28|TRBJ2-7|NA|12|NA
TGTGCCAGCGAAGGGGGTGGGTACGAGCAGTACTTC
CASEGGGYEQYF
>TRBV23-1|TRBJ2-7|NA|14|NA
TGCGCCAGCAGTCAACGCGGACATCCCTACGAGCAGTACTTC
CASSQRGHPYEQYF
>TRBV19|TRBJ2-2|once|15|NA
TGTGCCAGTAGTATTTGGGGACAACTCACCGGGGAGCTGTTTTTT
CASSIWGQLTGELFF
>TRBV7-9|TRBJ1-2|NA|12|TRBD1
TGTGCCAGCAGCTTAGAGGACAGGGGCTACACCTTC
CASSLEDRGYTF
>TRBV2|TRBJ1-2|NA|13|TRBD1
TGTGCCAGCAAGTTGGGACAGGGGAATGGCTACACCTTC
CASKLGQGNGYTF
>TRBV27|TRBJ2-7|NA|13|NA
TGTGCCAGCAGTTGGGGGCAGTTCTACGAGCAGTACTTC
CASSWGQFYEQYF
>TRBV9|TRBJ2-3|NA|16|TRBD2
TGTGCCAGCAGCGTAGTCCCAGCGGGGATTTGGGATACGCAGTATTTT
CASSVVPAGIWDTQYF
>TRBV7-6|TRBJ2-2|once|15|NA
TGTGCCAGCAGCTTACGCAGTAGCGAAGGCGGGGAGCTGTTTTTT
CASSLRSSEGGELFF
>TRBV5-1|TRBJ2-5|once|17|TRBD1
TGCGCCAGCAGCTTGAGGGACAGGGGAATAGAGCAAGAGACCCAGTACTTC
CASSLRDRGIEQETQYF
>TRBV28|TRBJ1-5|NA|13|NA
TGTGCCAGCAGTTTATTAGTGGTTCAGCCCCAGCATTTT
CASSLLVVQPQHF
>TRBV7-2|TRBJ1-3|NA|14|TRBD1
TGTGCCAGCAGACCAGGGGGTCCGGGAAACACCATATATTTT
CASRPGGPGNTIYF
>TRBV5-1|TRBJ1-2|NA|13|NA
TGCGCCAGCAGCTTAGCTGCTAACTATGGCTACACCTTC
CASSLAANYGYTF
>TRBV7-8|TRBJ1-1|NA|14|NA
TGTGCCAGCAGCTTAGCCGGGGGGGGCACTGAAGCTTTCTTT
CASSLAGGGTEAFF
>TRBV29-1|TRBJ1-2|NA|15|NA
TGCAGCGTTGAAGTCCGGGGGGCGAGAAAGTATGGCTACACCTTC
CSVEVRGARKYGYTF
>TRBV3-1/TRBV3-2|TRBJ2-7|NA|22|TRBD2
TGTGCCAGCAGCCAAGATTGGGTTGGACTAGCGGGGGCTCCTAGGTTGTACTACGAGCAGTACTTC
CASSQDWVGLAGAPRLYYEQYF
>TRBV7-8|TRBJ2-7|once|14|NA
TGTGCCAGCAGCTTAGAGGCTAGCTATGACGAGCAGTACTTC
CASSLEASYDEQYF
>TRBV4-3|TRBJ1-6|NA|14|NA
TGCGCCAGCAGCCAAGGTCGGAGGAATTCACCCCTCCACTTT
CASSQGRRNSPLHF
>TRBV19|TRBJ1-6|NA|16|NA
TGTGCCAGTAGCCGAACCCGAGCGGGGGATCACTCACCCCTCCACTTT
CASSRTRAGDHSPLHF
>TRBV5-1|TRBJ2-5|NA|14|NA
TGCGCCAGCAGCTTCGACGGGTTTTCGAAGACCCAGTACTTC
CASSFDGFSKTQYF
>TRBV9|TRBJ2-2|NA|15|NA
TGTGCCAGCAGCGTGGGCGGGGTGCACACCGGGGAGCTGTTTTTT
CASSVGGVHTGELFF
>TRBV5-1|TRBJ2-7|NA|15|TRBD2
TGCGCCAGCAGCTTGGACGGGGGGGGCAGGGACGAGCAGTACTTC
CASSLDGGGRDEQYF
>TRBV6-5|TRBJ2-2|NA|15|NA
TGTGCCAGCAAACTATCCCCGGGGAACACCGGGGAGCTGTTTTTT
CASKLSPGNTGELFF
>TRBV2|TRBJ2-7|NA|13|TRBD2
TGTGCCAGCAAGGGACTAGCGGGCTACGAGCAGTACTTC
CASKGLAGYEQYF
>TRBV4-2|TRBJ1-2|NA|16|NA
TGTGCCAGCAGCCAAGATTGGGAGATAATAGCTTATGGCTACACCTTC
CASSQDWEIIAYGYTF
>TRBV20-1|TRBJ2-7|once|11|NA
TGCAGTGCTAGGGGCCCATACGAGCAGTACTTC
CSARGPYEQYF
>TRBV21-1|TRBJ1-5|NA|16|NA
TGTGCCAGCAGCAAAGGAAGAGGGGGCAACAATCAGCCCCAGCATTTT
CASSKGRGGNNQPQHF
>TRBV3-1/TRBV3-2|TRBJ1-1|NA|14|TRBD1
TGTGCCAGCAGTCTACAGGGGGTTGGTGCTGAAGCTTTCTTT
CASSLQGVGAEAFF
>TRBV5-4|TRBJ1-1|NA|14|NA
TGTGCCGGGGGCCGGTGGCAAACGAACACTGAAGCTTTCTTT
CAGGRWQTNTEAFF
>TRBV2|TRBJ1-5|medium-sized|15|NA
TGTGCCAGCAGCCTCGAAGGGGTTTTCAATCAGCCCCAGCATTTT
CASSLEGVFNQPQHF
>TRBV10-2|TRBJ1-5|NA|14|TRBD1
TGCGCCAGCAGTGCCGGACAGGGCCCACAGCCCCAGCATTTT
CASSAGQGPQPQHF
>TRBV11-2|TRBJ2-2|NA|14|NA
TGTGCCAGCAGCTTTGGTAGGAGCACCGGGGAGCTGTTTTTT
CASSFGRSTGELFF